The rows below give T cell receptor beta chains drawn from one sample of a study of immune characterization of retroperitoneal liposarcoma. TCRdb reprocessed the PCR reads with MiXCR, giving one entry per CDR3 protein. The sample shows about 9,200 distinct CDR3 sequences, around a quarter of them seen only once. The sample consisted of tumor tissue. Receptors originate from a female donor with retroperitoneal liposarcoma. The CDR3 runs from the conserved cysteine through the conserved F or W. Each record gives: D gene, clone size, V gene, CDR3 protein. D genes are given only for firm matches. For some rows the clone size is stated as once, few or many, or as a class when expanded; others skip it.

>-|medium-sized|TRBV7-6
CASSSGQWEEQFF
>-|-|TRBV7-8
CASSDVPRDNYGYTF
>TRBD2|-|TRBV6-6
CASSYGTSFYEQFF
>TRBD1|once|TRBV6-1
CASSAEPGQGADTQYF
>-|few|TRBV12-3/TRBV12-4
CASSLQGRGAYEQYF
>TRBD2|few|TRBV7-2
CASSYLGLNEQYF
>-|few|TRBV7-4
CASSLGGHQETQFF
>TRBD2|many|TRBV27
CASRSGSSYNEQFF
>TRBD2|once|TRBV7-2
CASSGGTSGRDEQYF
>TRBD1|-|TRBV19
CASSRRGQLADTQYF
>-|medium-sized|TRBV7-2
CASSFSLIRTDTQYF
>-|-|TRBV7-2
CASSLGTGADTQYF
>-|-|TRBV12-3/TRBV12-4
CASTVRQGGFEQFF
>TRBD1|medium-sized|TRBV27
CASSLSGTGGTQYF
>TRBD1|-|TRBV27
CASSIRDRGNIQYF
>-|-|TRBV7-4
CASSLALPETQYF
>TRBD2|medium-sized|TRBV10-1
CASSGLAGGKAETQYF
>TRBD2|large|TRBV6-1
CASSEGLAILPEQYF
>TRBD2|-|TRBV7-3
CASSWASGSLETQYF
>-|-|TRBV10-3
CAISVEGGETQYF
>TRBD2|few|TRBV7-8
CASSLRPSGSFYEQFF
>-|-|TRBV27
CASSSTLQNTEAFF
>-|few|TRBV27
CASSPLRQARSGANVLTF
>TRBD2|-|TRBV10-3
CAISDRGLAANNEQYF
>TRBD2|many|TRBV7-7
CASSPGLAGVEQYF
>TRBD1|medium-sized|TRBV12-3/TRBV12-4
CASSFLLTTGQGVYNEQYF
>-|-|TRBV4-1
CASSQDGLLSYEQFF
>-|-|TRBV24-1
CATSDGGARYNEQYF
>TRBD2|many|TRBV6-1
CASSEVHSGGSANEQFF
>-|few|TRBV7-8
CASSLGRETNYGYTF
>TRBD1|large|TRBV7-2
CASSLRGQATDTQYF
>-|medium-sized|TRBV7-3
CASSLDNGAYNEQYF